This paragraph covers one T cell receptor (beta chain) sequence. Its antigen is still unknown. This sample is part of a study of blood T cells in healthy people across ages. General observations from the study: Older age coincided with a roughly linear decline in TCR beta diversity per million T cells. Lack of knowledge of donor CMV status possibly confounded expanded clonotype changes.

From germline, CDR1 is SGHRS and CDR2 YFSETQ. V was shortened by 3 bases and J by 2 bases, with 14 bases between the two germline ends. The CDR3 runs to 15 residues. For the second PCR, which ran for about 6 to 11 cycles, a sample-barcoded 5' primer and a J-beta primer mix were used. The template-switch adaptor was a 5' adaptor with 12 random nucleotides. It tagged each cDNA molecule. Paired-end reads containing CDR3 totaled no fewer than 2.5 million for each sample. TCRdb itself ran the 5' RACE reads through MiXCR, one entry per CDR3 protein. Here the sample spans about 1.6 million distinct CDR3 sequences, roughly 32% being singletons.

The chain recombines TRBV5-1 with TRBJ1-1; unclear D gene. The clonotype comes from a woman in her thirties in good health. Sequenced input: blood. Here the CDR3 DNA reads TGCGCCAGCAGCTCGCTGACCCTGGGCAACACTGAAGCTTTCTTT. Encoded protein: CASSSLTLGNTEAFF.